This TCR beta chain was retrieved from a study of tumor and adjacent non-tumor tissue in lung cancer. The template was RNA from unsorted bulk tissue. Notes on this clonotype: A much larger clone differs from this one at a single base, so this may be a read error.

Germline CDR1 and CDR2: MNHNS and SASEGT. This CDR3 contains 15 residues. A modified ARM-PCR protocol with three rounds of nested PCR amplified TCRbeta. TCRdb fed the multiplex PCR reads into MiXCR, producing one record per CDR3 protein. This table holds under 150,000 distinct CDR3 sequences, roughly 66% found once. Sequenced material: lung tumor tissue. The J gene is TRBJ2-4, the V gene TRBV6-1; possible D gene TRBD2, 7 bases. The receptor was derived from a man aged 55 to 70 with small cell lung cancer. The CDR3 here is CAISERGWEGDIQYF. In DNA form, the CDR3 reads TGTGCCATCAGTGAACGGGGGTGGGAGGGGGACATTCAGTACTTC.